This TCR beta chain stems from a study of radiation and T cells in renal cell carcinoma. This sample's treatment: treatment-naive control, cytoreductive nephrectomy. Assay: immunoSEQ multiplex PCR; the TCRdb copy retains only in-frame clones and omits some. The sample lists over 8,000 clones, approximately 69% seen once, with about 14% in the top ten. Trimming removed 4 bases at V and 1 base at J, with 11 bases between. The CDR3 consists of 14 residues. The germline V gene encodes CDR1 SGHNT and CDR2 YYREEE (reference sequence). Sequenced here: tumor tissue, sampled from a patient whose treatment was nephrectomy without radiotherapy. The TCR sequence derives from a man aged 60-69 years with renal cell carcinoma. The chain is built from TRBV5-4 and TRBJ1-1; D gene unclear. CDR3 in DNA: TGTGCCAGCAGCCCTGAAACACGGAACACTGAAGCTTTCTTT. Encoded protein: CASSPETRNTEAFF.